This TCR beta chain was documented in a study of OX40 agonist ivuxolimab in advanced cancers. Background on the study: Dosing consisted of intravenous ivuxolimab at 0.01 to 10 mg/kg every 2 weeks. Three patients showed partial responses: one hepatocellular carcinoma and two cutaneous melanoma cases.

The J segment lost 4 bases and the V segment lost 4 bases, leaving 5 bases of the junction unmatched. The germline V gene encodes CDR1 SGHRS and CDR2 YFSETQ. The CDR3 sequence is 15 residues long. Produced via immunoSEQ multiplex PCR; TCRdb's table is partial and in-frame only. This table has over 100,000 clones, about 93% appearing once. Notes on this clone: Its target is unknown.

Study results and caveats: Average numbers of expanded clones were greater in CD8+ T cells than in CD4+. Within 6 weeks, CD4+ and CD8+ blood T cells expanded clonally at 0.1 to 3.0 mg/kg.

The sequence came from an adult with an advanced solid tumor such as melanoma, head and neck, liver or kidney cancer. The sample in question was CD4+ or CD8+ T cells sorted from blood, obtained in a trial of the OX40 agonist ivuxolimab. J is TRBJ2-3 and V is TRBV5-1; 11 bases align to TRBD2. The CDR3: CASSPPSGGPDTQYF. DNA for the CDR3: TGCGCCAGCAGCCCACCTAGCGGGGGGCCAGATACGCAGTATTTT.